Below are 11 T cell receptor beta chains sequenced from a single sample in a study of cytomegalovirus exposure and HLA in healthy donors. Data came from immunoSEQ multiplex PCR; TCRdb stores just in-frame clones and leaves some out. The data contain some 110,000 clones, around 86% of them singletons. The sample comprised PBMCs. Source of these receptors: a woman aged 18 to 35 in good health and CMV-seropositive.

The DNA of the CDR3 is TGTGCCACCAGCACCGATCCGTACGAACGGGCAGATACGCAGTATTTT. Its translation is CATSTDPYERADTQYF. V usage is TRBV15 and J usage is TRBJ2-3, with D unresolved. Germline V CDR1 and CDR2: LNHNV, YYDKDF (reference sequence). The CDR3 sequence is 16 residues long. Trimming took off 4 bases at V and 4 bases at J, with 18 bases between the two ends.

The rearrangement joins TRBV14 to TRBJ2-7, with a tentative D call TRBD2 (6 bases). Trimming left V 6 bases short and J 5 bases short, with 14 bases between. Per the germline V gene, CDR1 is SGHDN and CDR2 is FVKESK. The CDR3 is 13 residues long. The CDR3 coding sequence is TGTGCCAGCAGTCTTGCCGGGGGTAACGAGCAGTACTTC. Amino acid sequence: CASSLAGGNEQYF.

The rearrangement joins TRBV10-2 to TRBJ1-3, with 8 positions matching TRBD1. Germline CDR1 WSHSY, CDR2 SAAADI. The CDR3 is made up of 14 amino acids. Germline trimming cut 4 bases from V and 6 bases from J; bases unmatched to any gene: 5. CDR3 sequence (DNA): TGCGCCAGCAGTGCGACAGGGGATATAAACACCATATATTTT. Protein product: CASSATGDINTIYF.

The J gene is TRBJ2-1, the V gene TRBV7-3, with D perhaps TRBD2 (6 bases). The CDR3 length is 15 residues. V dropped 5 bases and J dropped 6 bases, with 17 bases sitting between them. Germline CDR1 and CDR2: SGHTA and FQGTGA. CDR3: CASSLTSFLGNEQFF. The DNA of the CDR3 is TGTGCCAGCAGCCTCACTAGCTTTTTAGGCAATGAGCAGTTCTTC.

The chain links TRBV6-1 to TRBJ2-2, with TRBD2 identical over 7 bases. This CDR3 is built from 15 residues. Germline V gene lookup returns CDR1 MNHNS and CDR2 SASEGT. V trimming: 1 base; J trimming: 4 bases; junction bases outside the gene matches: 3. CDR3 protein: CASSEVGGGTGELFF. CDR3 nucleotides: TGTGCCAGCAGTGAAGTTGGGGGGGGCACCGGGGAGCTGTTTTTT.

The chain is built from TRBV29-1 and TRBJ2-3, with TRBD2 identical over 13 bases. The CDR3 runs to 16 residues. With V trimmed by 7 bases and J by 2 bases, 9 bases remained unmatched. The germline CDR1 and CDR2 sequences are SQVTM and ANQGSEA. The CDR3 bases are TGCAGCGGCAGTCTAGGGACTAGCGGGACCACAGATACGCAGTATTTT. Its protein product is CSGSLGTSGTTDTQYF.

This chain uses TRBV5-6 with TRBJ2-1; 8 bases are a match to TRBD1. CDR1 and CDR2 (germline): SGHDT, YYEEEE. The V and J ends lost 4 bases and 1 base, in that order; junction bases with no gene match: 4. The CDR3 sequence is 15 residues long. The CDR3 sequence: CASSLQGASYNEQFF. The CDR3 nucleotides are TGTGCCAGCAGCCTGCAGGGGGCGTCCTACAATGAGCAGTTCTTC.

This clone was seen more than once but under ten times. The genes are TRBV5-1 and TRBJ2-7; D is uncertain. The CDR3 consists of 11 residues. Germline V gene sequence: CDR1 SGHRS, CDR2 YFSETQ. The V end was cut by 3 bases, the J end by 7 bases, with 8 bases between. CDR3 DNA: TGCGCCAGCAGCTCCTCCCGGGAGCAGTACTTC. Translated, it gives CASSSSREQYF.

This chain joins TRBV29-1 and TRBJ1-1, with D perhaps TRBD1 (6 bases). The V gene lost 7 bases and the J gene lost 1 base, with 16 bases spanning the gap. Germline V gene sequence: CDR1 SQVTM, CDR2 ANQGSEA. This CDR3 comprises 14 residues. The CDR3: CSGGQGNPNTEAFF. CDR3 nucleotide sequence: TGCAGCGGGGGGCAGGGCAACCCGAACACTGAAGCTTTCTTT.

CDR3 DNA sequence: TGCGCCAGCAGCTTGGCCAGGTCCCCAGATACGCAGTATTTT. Protein sequence: CASSLARSPDTQYF. The chain combines TRBV5-1 with TRBJ2-3; D is unresolved. Deletions cut 0 bases from V and 4 bases from J, with 9 bases between. The germline gives CDR1 SGHRS, CDR2 YFSETQ. The CDR3 is 14 residues long. Drawing the rest from reference TRBV5-1 and TRBJ2-3, the complete variable domain is KAGVTQTPRYLIKTRGQQVTLSCSPISGHRSVSWYQQTPGQGLQFLFEYFSETQRNKGNFPGRFSGRQFSNSRSEMNVSTLELGDSALYLCASSLARSPDTQYFGPGTRLTVL.

The chain links TRBV28 to TRBJ2-5, with unresolved D. The CDR3 contains 11 residues. V was cut by 5 bases and J by 3 bases, with 4 bases left in between. Germline V gene sequence: CDR1 MDHEN, CDR2 SYDVKM. CDR3 bases: TGTGCCAGCAGTCGGGAAGAGACCCAGTACTTC. This gives the protein CASSREETQYF.